A single sample is the source of the 20 T cell receptor beta chains below, sequenced in a study of T-cell memory formation after mild COVID-19. MiXCR was run by TCRdb on the 5' RACE reads, yielding one entry per CDR3 protein. The sample holds around 200,000 distinct CDR3 sequences, over 9.5% seen once. The specimen was PBMCs or a T cell subset sorted from them (not recorded which). The receptors here all came from a man younger than 35 who had mild COVID-19 (a few samples of this study predate the infection). Cell type and time point are not known.

The rearrangement uses TRBV7-2 and TRBJ2-5; 15 bases agree with TRBD2. J was trimmed by 4 bases and V by 5 bases; bases with no gene match: 5. Germline V gene sequence: CDR1 SGHTA, CDR2 FQGNSA. The CDR3 has 16 residues. The CDR3, as DNA: TGTGCCAGCAGCACCTGGACTAGCGGGGGGGTAGAGACCCAGTACTTC. Translating gives CASSTWTSGGVETQYF.

There are a few counts of this clonotype. CDR3 amino acids: CASSLEGRNSPLHF. CDR3 nucleotide sequence: TGTGCCAGCAGTTTGGAGGGCCGGAATTCACCCCTCCACTTT. This chain joins TRBV27 and TRBJ1-6; no firm D call. V shed 3 bases and J shed 7 bases, with 10 bases lying between them. CDR1 and CDR2 (germline): MNHEY, SMNVEV (reference sequence). The CDR3 is 14 amino acids.

The chain carries TRBV7-9 and TRBJ1-2; no reliable D call. Germline CDR1 reads SEHNR; CDR2 reads FQNEAQ (reference sequence). V lost 2 bases and J 2 bases, leaving 9 bases between the germline ends. The CDR3 contains 14 residues. CDR3: CASSLNSLNYGYTF. DNA of the CDR3: TGTGCCAGCAGCTTAAACAGCCTGAACTATGGCTACACCTTC.

There are many counts of this clonotype. The chain recombines TRBV4-1 with TRBJ1-2, with a weak D call TRBD1 (5 bases). Germline V gene data show CDR1 as MGHRA and CDR2 as YSYEKL. V was pared by 3 bases and J by 7 bases, with 24 bases between. This CDR3 contains 17 residues. CDR3 sequence reads: CASSHPGRPGLRSGYTF. CDR3 sequence (DNA): TGCGCCAGCAGCCACCCCGGGCGGCCGGGACTGAGATCTGGCTACACCTTC.

The chain's CDR3 is CASSEPGTDTQYF. The CDR3 DNA reads as TGTGCCAGCAGTGAACCGGGAACAGATACGCAGTATTTT. The rearrangement uses TRBV25-1 and TRBJ2-3; D perhaps matches TRBD2 (5 bases). Trimming cost V 2 bases and J 3 bases, with 6 bases left between them. Germline lookup yields CDR1 MGHDK and CDR2 SYGVNS. This CDR3 contains 13 residues.

This clonotype has just a few counts. The CDR3 nucleotides read TGTGCCTGGAGTGTAGGCGGGGCCAACGTCCTGACTTTC. It codes for CAWSVGGANVLTF. V is TRBV30 and J is TRBJ2-6; D not certain. The CDR3 runs to 13 residues. V was trimmed by 0 bases and J by 4 bases, leaving 4 bases between them. CDR1 and CDR2 (germline): GTSNPN, SVGIG (reference sequence).

This rearrangement joins TRBV6-1 to TRBJ1-2, with D possibly being TRBD1 (6 bases). V lost 7 bases and J 4 bases, leaving 19 bases between the germline ends. This CDR3 is built from 15 residues. Germline CDR1 reads MNHNS; CDR2 reads SASEGT. In nucleotides, the CDR3 is TGTGCCAGCATGGGGACCGACAGGCCCTTCTATGGCTACACCTTC. This codes for CASMGTDRPFYGYTF.

This clonotype was counted between two and nine times. This rearrangement joins TRBV5-4 to TRBJ1-2, with D uncertain. CDR3 length: 12 residues. CDR1 and CDR2 (germline): SGHNT, YYREEE (reference sequence). The V end was cut by 3 bases, the J end by 7 bases, with 10 bases between. The DNA of the CDR3 is TGTGCCAGCAGCTCAACCTTGGGTGGCTACACCTTC. Its translation: CASSSTLGGYTF.

The genes are TRBV7-8 and TRBJ2-7, with 11 bases fitting TRBD1. The germline V gene encodes CDR1 SGHVS and CDR2 FQNEAQ. V gave up 1 base and J gave up 9 bases; unmatched junction bases: 11. CDR3 length: 16 amino acids. The CDR3 protein is CASSLGVRTGGGGQYV. CDR3 nucleotides: TGTGCCAGCAGCTTAGGGGTGAGGACAGGGGGCGGCGGGCAGTACGTC.

This chain links TRBV7-2 with TRBJ1-5; maybe TRBD1 (6 bases). V was shortened by 4 bases and J by 4 bases, with 20 bases between the two germline ends. Germline lookup yields CDR1 SGHTA and CDR2 FQGNSA. CDR3 length: 17 amino acids. The CDR3 protein is CASSSRGEQGGNQPQHF. CDR3 DNA sequence: TGTGCCAGCAGCTCACGCGGAGAACAGGGCGGAAATCAGCCCCAGCATTTT.

This clonotype was observed a few times. This chain uses TRBV7-2 with TRBJ2-1, with 8 bases fitting TRBD2. Germline trimming cut 9 bases from V and 4 bases from J; bases unmatched to any gene: 8. Germline CDR1 reads SGHTA; CDR2 reads FQGNSA. The CDR3 consists of 14 residues. CDR3 in DNA: TGTGCCAGTACACGGGGGGGCCAATACAATGAGCAGTTCTTC. It specifies CASTRGGQYNEQFF.

V and J are TRBV6-5 and TRBJ1-3, with D possibly matching TRBD1 (5 bases). The germline gives CDR1 MNHEY, CDR2 SVGAGI. The length of the CDR3 is 15 residues. The V end lost 6 bases, the J end lost 0 bases, and 12 bases lay between the germline ends. The CDR3 loop reads CASSLTESSGNTIYF. CDR3 nucleotide sequence: TGTGCCAGCAGCCTGACAGAGAGCTCTGGAAACACCATATATTTT.

There are many counts of this clonotype. This rearrangement joins TRBV7-8 to TRBJ2-2; D may be TRBD2 (6 bases). The length of the CDR3 is 16 residues. Germline CDR1 and CDR2: SGHVS and FQNEAQ. V was clipped by 5 bases and J by 7 bases, with 20 bases between them. The DNA of the CDR3 is TGTGCCAGCAGCCCTATAAGGAGGGGAAGGAGCGGGGAGCTGTTTTTT. Protein product: CASSPIRRGRSGELFF.

This clonotype was found a few times. The chain is built from TRBV7-2 and TRBJ2-3; a weak D match, TRBD2 (5 bases). Per the germline V gene, CDR1 is SGHTA and CDR2 is FQGNSA. The CDR3 spans 12 residues. The V and J ends lost 5 bases and 10 bases respectively, with 13 bases between them. Here the CDR3 reads CASSLPYGAQYF. CDR3 DNA sequence: TGTGCCAGCAGCCTACCGTACGGGGCGCAGTATTTT. Supplemented by reference TRBV7-2 and TRBJ2-3, the full variable domain reads GAGVSQSPSNKVTEKGKDVELRCDPISGHTALYWYRQSLGQGLEFLIYFQGNSAPDKSGLPSDRFSAERTGGSVSTLTIQRTQQEDSAVYLCASSLPYGAQYFGPGTRLTVL.

This clonotype was picked up many times. The rearrangement links TRBV4-3 to TRBJ2-3, with TRBD2 identical over 9 bases. This CDR3 spans 15 amino acids. J was trimmed by 1 base and V by 1 base; bases with no gene match: 0. Looked up from germline, CDR1 is LGHNA and CDR2 is YSLEER. CDR3 sequence reads: CASSQASGGTDTQYF. CDR3 nucleotide sequence: TGCGCCAGCAGCCAAGCTAGCGGGGGCACAGATACGCAGTATTTT.

This clonotype was counted between two and nine times. This chain links TRBV20-1 with TRBJ2-7; TRBD2 matches at 13 bases. V lost 6 bases, J lost 1 base, and 6 bases stayed unmatched. The CDR3 runs to 15 residues. CDR1 and CDR2 (germline): DFQATT, SNEGSKA (reference sequence). The CDR3 loop reads CSARTSGGLSYEQYV. The CDR3 nucleotides read TGCAGTGCGCGGACTAGCGGGGGCCTATCCTACGAGCAGTACGTC.

This clonotype was counted only a few times. CDR3 amino acids: CASSLAWNSPLHF. DNA for the CDR3: TGTGCCAGCAGCTTAGCTTGGAATTCACCCCTCCACTTT. The chain employs TRBV7-2 and TRBJ1-6; D unresolved. V was pared by 0 bases and J by 7 bases, with 4 bases between. In germline, CDR1 is SGHTA, CDR2 FQGNSA. The CDR3 contains 13 residues.

The chain employs TRBV7-2 and TRBJ1-2; D gene unclear. Germline CDR1 SGHTA, CDR2 FQGNSA. CDR3 length equals 12 residues. Trimming shortened V by 6 bases and J by 0 bases, and 5 bases separated the two germline ends. The CDR3 region is CASSYTNYGYTF. The CDR3, as DNA: TGTGCCAGCAGTTATACTAACTATGGCTACACCTTC.

This sequence joins TRBV5-1 and TRBJ1-1; D unclear. The germline V gene encodes CDR1 SGHRS and CDR2 YFSETQ. V lost 4 bases and J lost 1, with 11 bases in between. The CDR3 has 14 residues. Here the CDR3 DNA reads TGCGCCAGCAGCCAAGGACCGAGGAACACTGAAGCTTTCTTT. Translated: CASSQGPRNTEAFF. Drawing the rest from reference TRBV5-1 and TRBJ1-1, the complete variable domain is KAGVTQTPRYLIKTRGQQVTLSCSPISGHRSVSWYQQTPGQGLQFLFEYFSETQRNKGNFPGRFSGRQFSNSRSEMNVSTLELGDSALYLCASSQGPRNTEAFFGQGTRLTVV.

V gene TRBV2 combines with J gene TRBJ2-2; TRBD1 matches at 7 bases. The CDR3 spans 15 residues. In germline, CDR1 is SNHLY, CDR2 FYNNEI. The V and J ends lost 6 bases and 4 bases, in that order; junction bases with no gene match: 8. CDR3 sequence: CASRAGTAFTGELFF. Written as DNA, the CDR3 is TGTGCCAGCAGGGCCGGGACAGCCTTCACCGGGGAGCTGTTTTTT. The full variable domain, its missing parts supplied by reference TRBV2 and TRBJ2-2, is EPEVTQTPSHQVTQMGQEVILRCVPISNHLYFYWYRQILGQKVEFLVSFYNNEISEKSEIFDDQFSVERPDGSNFTLKIRSTKLEDSAMYFCASRAGTAFTGELFFGEGSRLTVL.